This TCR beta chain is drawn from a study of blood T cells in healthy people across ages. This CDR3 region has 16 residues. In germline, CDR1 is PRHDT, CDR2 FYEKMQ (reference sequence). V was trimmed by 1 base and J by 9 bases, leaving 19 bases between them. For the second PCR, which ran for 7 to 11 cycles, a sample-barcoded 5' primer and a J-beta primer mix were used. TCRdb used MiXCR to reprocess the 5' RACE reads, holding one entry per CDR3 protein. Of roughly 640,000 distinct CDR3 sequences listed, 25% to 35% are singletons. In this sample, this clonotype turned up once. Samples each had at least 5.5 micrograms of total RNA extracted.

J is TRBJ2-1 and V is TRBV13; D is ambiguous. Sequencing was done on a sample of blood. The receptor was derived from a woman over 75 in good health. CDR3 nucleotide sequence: TGTGCCAGCAGCTTAGAGTTAACTCTGTTGTTTCGTGAGCAGTTCTTC. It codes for CASSLELTLLFREQFF.